The 30 T cell receptor beta chains below were found in one sample sequenced in a study of T-cell reconstitution after alpha-beta-depleted transplantation in children. Construction of the TCRbeta library involved unique molecular identifiers. A single record per CDR3 protein comes from TCRdb applying MiXCR to the PCR reads. The table includes 500,000 or so distinct CDR3 sequences, about 31% detected once. Sequencing used PBMCs from the stem cell graft donor, obtained from the stem cell graft. The source of these receptors is a human donor who donated a stem cell graft to a child with aplastic anemia.

This clonotype turned up a few times. V gene TRBV20-1 combines with J gene TRBJ2-5; D call uncertain. V dropped 0 bases and J dropped 1 base, with 27 bases sitting between them. The CDR3 sequence is 20 residues long. Looked up from germline, CDR1 is DFQATT and CDR2 is SNEGSKA (reference sequence). The CDR3 is CSARDSFNTKRADIQETQYF. In DNA form, the CDR3 reads TGCAGTGCTAGAGATTCGTTTAACACAAAAAGGGCGGATATCCAAGAGACCCAGTACTTC.

This chain links TRBV7-9 with TRBJ1-1; no definite D call. CDR3 length: 16 residues. With 5 bases removed from V and 4 bases from J, the gap between germline ends came to 20 bases. The germline gives CDR1 SEHNR, CDR2 FQNEAQ (reference sequence). CDR3 sequence: CASSRRPADRFTEAFF. The CDR3 DNA reads TGTGCCAGCAGCCGACGGCCCGCAGATCGTTTCACTGAAGCTTTCTTT.

The chain couples TRBV7-9 to TRBJ2-2; a weak D match, TRBD2 (5 bases). CDR3 length: 15 amino acids. Trimming took off 3 bases at V and 1 base at J, with 9 bases between the two ends. From germline, CDR1 is SEHNR and CDR2 FQNEAQ (reference sequence). CDR3 region: CASSLYGKNTGELFF. In DNA form, the CDR3 reads TGTGCCAGCAGCTTGTACGGGAAGAACACCGGGGAGCTGTTTTTT.

The rearrangement joins TRBV19 to TRBJ1-1; the match to TRBD1 covers 7 bases. The CDR3 sequence is 14 residues long. Germline V CDR1 and CDR2: LNHDA, SQIVND (reference sequence). The V gene end was trimmed by 7 bases and the J gene end by 4 bases; junction bases not matched to a gene: 9. The CDR3 bases are TGTGCCAGTACCTCCAGACAGGGAGGCACTGAAGCTTTCTTT. It codes for CASTSRQGGTEAFF.

The V call is TRBV28, the J call TRBJ2-7, with 7 bases aligning to TRBD2. The V segment lost 2 bases and the J segment 4 bases; nucleotides outside the gene matches: 5. The CDR3 totals 14 residues. Germline assignment: CDR1 MDHEN and CDR2 SYDVKM. CDR3 protein: CASSLMRGGYEQYF. CDR3 nucleotide sequence: TGTGCCAGCAGTTTAATGCGGGGAGGGTACGAGCAGTACTTC.

This clonotype was seen repeatedly, ten times or more. V is TRBV7-2 and J is TRBJ2-2; D possibly corresponds to TRBD2 (5 bases). This CDR3 has 15 amino acids. Germline V gene data show CDR1 as SGHTA and CDR2 as FQGNSA. The V end lost 2 bases, the J end lost 5 bases, and 12 bases lay between the germline ends. CDR3 DNA: TGTGCCAGCAGCTTACATCGCGGAGGAACCGGGGAGCTGTTTTTT. This translates into CASSLHRGGTGELFF.

V usage is TRBV5-1 and J usage is TRBJ2-3; D is perhaps TRBD1 (5 bases). CDR3 size: 15 residues. The ends were cut back, 3 bases at V and 2 bases at J, with 13 bases in the middle. CDR1 is SGHRS and CDR2 is YFSETQ in the germline V gene. For the CDR3, the DNA is TGCGCCAGCAGCTCCATTGACAGCCCCACAGATACGCAGTATTTT. Translating gives CASSSIDSPTDTQYF.

This clonotype occurred a few times. The chain recombines TRBV5-1 with TRBJ2-7; TRBD1 aligns across 7 bases. This CDR3 spans 13 amino acids. Germline-derived CDR1 and CDR2 are SGHRS and YFSETQ. With 5 bases clipped from V and 5 bases from J, the junction kept 7 bases outside the gene matches. Here the CDR3 DNA reads TGCGCCAGCAGATTAGACAGGGCCCACGAGCAGTACGTC. Translating gives CASRLDRAHEQYV.

A few counts support this clonotype. This CDR3 is CASSLGSEETQYF. CDR3 sequence (DNA): TGTGCCAGCAGCTTGGGCAGCGAAGAGACCCAGTACTTC. V is TRBV7-2 and J is TRBJ2-5; D remains unclear. Trimming took off 3 bases at V and 3 bases at J, with 8 bases between the two ends. The CDR3 totals 13 residues. Germline CDR1 SGHTA, CDR2 FQGNSA.

This chain joins TRBV12-3 or TRBV12-4 and TRBJ2-1; the D is unclear. Trimming shortened V by 5 bases and J by 4 bases, and 18 bases separated the two germline ends. This CDR3 spans 16 amino acids. The CDR3 DNA reads TGTGCCAGCAGTACGACCGCGAGATACTTTTACAATGAGCAGTTCTTC. Its protein product is CASSTTARYFYNEQFF.

The chain is built from TRBV20-1 and TRBJ2-1; 13 nucleotides align to TRBD2. There are 17 residues in the CDR3. J gave up 2 bases and V 6 bases, and 10 bases lay outside the gene matches. The germline V gene has CDR1 DFQATT and CDR2 SNEGSKA (reference sequence). The CDR3 DNA reads TGCAGTGCCAAGACGCTGGGACTAGCGGGACCCTACAATGAGCAGTTCTTC. This codes for CSAKTLGLAGPYNEQFF.

The chain is built from TRBV9 and TRBJ2-7, with a weak D call TRBD1 (6 bases). Trimming shortened V by 4 bases and J by 1 base, and 12 bases separated the two germline ends. Germline CDR1 is SGDLS and CDR2 is YYNGEE. The CDR3 covers 14 residues. CDR3 protein: CASSPTGVSYEQYV. CDR3 sequence (DNA): TGTGCCAGCAGCCCGACAGGCGTTTCCTACGAGCAGTACGTC.

This clonotype was seen a handful of times. The rearrangement links TRBV13 to TRBJ1-1; 7 bases fit TRBD1. With V trimmed by 5 bases and J by 0 bases, 18 bases remained unmatched. CDR3 length equals 19 residues. CDR1 and CDR2 (germline): PRHDT, FYEKMQ (reference sequence). CDR3 bases: TGTGCCAGCAGCCCCCCCGTCGAGGGGGCATTTCGAATGAACACTGAAGCTTTCTTT. Encoded protein: CASSPPVEGAFRMNTEAFF.

This chain joins TRBV9 and TRBJ2-5, with TRBD1 matching over 11 bases. Germline V gene data show CDR1 as SGDLS and CDR2 as YYNGEE. The CDR3 is 15 amino acids. J gave up 4 bases and V 3 bases, and 5 bases lay outside the gene matches. Written as DNA, the CDR3 is TGTGCCAGCAGCGCGGGACAGGGGGTTCGAGAGACCCAGTACTTC. Protein product: CASSAGQGVRETQYF.

This chain links TRBV15 with TRBJ2-4; D remains ambiguous. This CDR3 spans 14 amino acids. Germline V gene lookup returns CDR1 LNHNV and CDR2 YYDKDF (reference sequence). Between the trimmed V and J ends, which lost 0 bases and 8 bases, there was a span of 11 bases. CDR3 in amino acids: CATSRDNGVDIQYF. The DNA for the CDR3 is TGTGCCACCAGCAGAGATAATGGGGTGGACATTCAGTACTTC.

This clonotype turned up a few times. The chain recombines TRBV7-2 with TRBJ2-3; weak D call: TRBD2 (5 bases). There are 13 residues in the CDR3. V gave up 4 bases and J gave up 11 bases, with 16 bases separating them. Germline CDR1 SGHTA, CDR2 FQGNSA. This CDR3 reads CASSSPIRAGQYF. The CDR3 DNA reads TGTGCCAGCAGCTCCCCCATCCGGGCGGGGCAGTATTTT.

The chain is built from TRBV7-2 and TRBJ2-1, with a tentative D call TRBD2 (6 bases). The CDR3 has 14 amino acids. Germline CDR1 is SGHTA and CDR2 is FQGNSA. V was clipped by 3 bases and J by 5 bases, with 11 bases between them. CDR3 residues: CASSLAAGHNEQFF. CDR3 nucleotides: TGTGCCAGCAGCTTGGCGGCGGGACACAATGAGCAGTTCTTC. Full variable domain (rest looked up from reference TRBV7-2 and TRBJ2-1): GAGVSQSPSNKVTEKGKDVELRCDPISGHTALYWYRQSLGQGLEFLIYFQGNSAPDKSGLPSDRFSAERTGGSVSTLTIQRTQQEDSAVYLCASSLAAGHNEQFFGPGTRLTVL.

This clonotype turned up a few times. The CDR3 here is CASSFSPYGYTF. CDR3 DNA sequence: TGTGCCAGCAGCTTCTCTCCTTATGGCTACACCTTC. V usage is TRBV7-2 and J usage is TRBJ1-2; D is ambiguous. The CDR3 is 12 amino acids. CDR1 is SGHTA and CDR2 is FQGNSA in the germline V gene. V lost 3 bases to trimming and J lost 5 bases, with 7 bases between them.

This clonotype has just a few counts. The V call is TRBV20-1, the J call TRBJ1-2; a possible D gene is TRBD1 (6 bases). The germline V and J ends were trimmed by 7 bases and 6 bases, with 9 bases remaining between them. Germline lookup yields CDR1 DFQATT and CDR2 SNEGSKA (reference sequence). The CDR3 length is 10 residues. DNA of the CDR3: TGCAGTGTACCAGGGGATGGCTACACCTTC. Amino acid sequence: CSVPGDGYTF.

This clonotype came up a few times. This rearrangement joins TRBV6-1 to TRBJ1-2; the D is unclear. The germline CDR1 and CDR2 sequences are MNHNS and SASEGT. This CDR3 contains 15 residues. Trimming took 6 bases from V and 2 from J, leaving 16 bases between them. The CDR3 DNA reads as TGTGCCAGCAGCCCCTATGAAGTGGGGAACTATGGCTACACCTTC. Translated, it gives CASSPYEVGNYGYTF.

This clonotype was observed a handful of times. The chain carries TRBV15 and TRBJ2-5; no clear D gene. V dropped 4 bases and J dropped 5 bases, with 14 bases sitting between them. CDR3 size: 14 residues. Germline CDR1 is LNHNV and CDR2 is YYDKDF (reference sequence). CDR3 sequence (DNA): TGTGCCACCAGCAACTCCCCGACTGGGGAGACCCAGTACTTC. This encodes CATSNSPTGETQYF. Based on the CDR3 plus reference TRBV15 and TRBJ2-5, the full variable domain is DAMVIQNPRYQVTQFGKPVTLSCSQTLNHNVMYWYQQKSSQAPKLLFHYYDKDFNNEADTPDNFQSRRPNTSFCFLDIRSPGLGDTAMYLCATSNSPTGETQYFGPGTRLLVL.

The chain recombines TRBV7-9 with TRBJ2-3; D gene uncertain. V lost 3 bases to trimming and J lost 0 bases, with 16 bases between them. Per germline, CDR1 SEHNR and CDR2 FQNEAQ (reference sequence). This CDR3 is 17 amino acids long. The DNA for the CDR3 is TGTGCCAGCAGCTTTACCCTTCAGGAATCTAGCACAGATACGCAGTATTTT. Translated, it gives CASSFTLQESSTDTQYF.

The V and J genes are TRBV29-1 and TRBJ2-2; no clear D. The CDR3 runs to 11 residues. V was pared by 4 bases and J by 3 bases, with 3 bases between. Germline V gene data show CDR1 as SQVTM and CDR2 as ANQGSEA. CDR3 sequence: CSVGYTGELFF. In nucleotides, the CDR3 is TGCAGCGTTGGGTACACCGGGGAGCTGTTTTTT.

This chain joins TRBV7-2 and TRBJ2-3; D may be TRBD2 (6 bases). The length of the CDR3 is 15 residues. Trimming stripped 5 bases from V and 2 bases from J, with 14 bases between. Germline CDR1 reads SGHTA; CDR2 reads FQGNSA. The CDR3 sequence is CASSTRRGDTDTQYF. The DNA of the CDR3 is TGTGCCAGCAGCACCCGGAGGGGAGACACAGATACGCAGTATTTT.

The chain carries TRBV11-1 and TRBJ2-3; maybe TRBD1 (5 bases). Trimming removed 1 base from V and 6 bases from J, with 23 bases in between. Germline CDR1 and CDR2: SGHAT and FQDESV (reference sequence). This CDR3 comprises 18 residues. CDR3 in amino acids: CASSLERSGPKDWDTQYF. As DNA, the CDR3 is TGTGCCAGCAGCTTAGAAAGGTCAGGGCCGAAGGATTGGGATACGCAGTATTTT.

This clonotype came up a few times. This rearrangement joins TRBV29-1 to TRBJ1-1, with 9 nucleotides matching TRBD1. CDR1 and CDR2 from the germline V gene are SQVTM and ANQGSEA. J was trimmed by 4 bases and V by 6 bases; bases with no gene match: 6. The CDR3 covers 13 residues. CDR3 sequence (DNA): TGCAGCGTCGCAAACAGGGGGCCCACTGAAGCTTTCTTT. This gives the protein CSVANRGPTEAFF.

The chain has TRBV9 and TRBJ2-3; D uncertain. CDR1 is SGDLS and CDR2 is YYNGEE in the germline V gene. Trimming took 0 bases from V and 0 from J, leaving 8 bases between them. The CDR3 runs 15 residues. In nucleotides, the CDR3 is TGTGCCAGCAGCGTAGACAGTCCTAGCACAGATACGCAGTATTTT. Its translation is CASSVDSPSTDTQYF.

This clonotype was observed a handful of times. This sequence joins TRBV20-1 and TRBJ2-1; D unclear. CDR1 and CDR2 (germline): DFQATT, SNEGSKA (reference sequence). Trimming left V 5 bases short and J 7 bases short, with 6 bases between. This CDR3 is built from 10 residues. In DNA form, the CDR3 reads TGCAGTGCTTCCCGAAATGAGCAGTTCTTC. As protein: CSASRNEQFF.

This clonotype occurred a few times. Here the CDR3 DNA reads TGTGCCAGCAGCGAAACCTTAGCGGAGCACACAGATACGCAGTATTTT. It yields the protein CASSETLAEHTDTQYF. The chain joins TRBV6-2 or TRBV6-3 to TRBJ2-3, with D tentatively TRBD2 (6 bases). Between the trimmed V and J ends, which lost 6 bases and 2 bases, there was a span of 18 bases. The CDR3 is 16 amino acids. The germline V gene has CDR1 MNHEY and CDR2 SVGEGT.

This chain uses TRBV6-2 or TRBV6-3 with TRBJ2-1; weak D call: TRBD2 (6 bases). Between the trimmed V and J ends, which lost 5 bases and 5 bases, there was a span of 19 bases. Germline V gives CDR1 MNHEY, CDR2 SVGEGT. The CDR3 is 16 residues long. The CDR3 bases are TGTGCCAGCAGTACCCAACGTGGTGGCGGGAACAATGAGCAGTTCTTC. Protein product: CASSTQRGGGNNEQFF.